A selection of T cell receptor beta chains follows, all from one sample in a study of control samples from healthy donors and cancer patients. Clones were read by immunoSEQ multiplex PCR, and TCRdb kept only the in-frame ones, dropping some. Of 94,000 or so clones listed, less than 85% were seen once; the top ten hold 30% to 40%. The source material was PBMCs. These receptors all come from a man between 65 and 85 years old with lung cancer. Both conserved end residues are part of each CDR3. Fields, in order: CDR3 length, J gene, clone size, D gene, V gene, CDR3 protein, CDR3 DNA. D genes are given only for firm matches. Only part of the rows carry a size: once, few, many, or a class if the clone is expanded.

12	TRBJ1-2	-	-	TRBV7-2	CASSLTPAAYTF	TGTGCCAGCAGCTTAACCCCGGCTGCCTACACCTTC
15	TRBJ1-2	-	TRBD1	TRBV19	CASSYRTGGDYGYTF	TGTGCCAGCTCCTATCGGACAGGGGGGGACTATGGCTACACCTTC
16	TRBJ2-3	-	TRBD1	TRBV6-5	CASSYFRGPSTDTQYF	TGTGCCAGCAGTTACTTCAGGGGGCCCAGCACAGATACGCAGTATTTT
17	TRBJ2-1	-	TRBD2	TRBV7-9	CASSSTPSGVFYNEQFF	TGTGCCAGCAGCTCAACCCCTAGCGGGGTATTCTACAATGAGCAGTTCTTC
20	TRBJ2-3	once	TRBD2	TRBV11-2	CASSLEVTSGAAARTDTQYF	TGTGCCAGCAGCTTAGAGGTGACTAGCGGGGCCGCGGCTCGCACAGATACGCAGTATTTT
15	TRBJ2-3	-	-	TRBV29-1	CSVGSTQRGTDTQYF	TGCAGCGTTGGATCGACGCAACGGGGCACAGATACGCAGTATTTT
13	TRBJ1-4	-	-	TRBV5-1	CASSPPTDEKLFF	TGCGCCAGCAGCCCGCCGACGGATGAAAAACTGTTTTTT
15	TRBJ1-1	-	-	TRBV18	CASSPLNIGLTEAFF	TGTGCCAGCTCACCACTAAATATAGGTCTCACTGAAGCTTTCTTT
16	TRBJ2-1	medium-sized	-	TRBV28	CASSLEQVGDGDEQFF	TGTGCCAGCAGTTTGGAACAGGTCGGCGACGGGGATGAGCAGTTCTTC
15	TRBJ1-5	-	-	TRBV18	CASSRGQNANQPQHF	TGTGCCAGCTCCCGAGGACAGAATGCCAATCAGCCCCAGCATTTT
13	TRBJ2-1	-	-	TRBV5-1	CASSLEGLNEQFF	TGCGCCAGCAGCCTAGAGGGCCTCAATGAGCAGTTCTTC
17	TRBJ2-2	-	TRBD2	TRBV5-1	CASSLGLAGRFTGELFF	TGCGCCAGCAGCCTGGGACTAGCGGGGCGATTCACCGGGGAGCTGTTTTTT
13	TRBJ2-7	-	-	TRBV18	CASSPQTSYEQYF	TGTGCCAGCTCACCACAGACTAGCTACGAGCAGTACTTC
14	TRBJ1-2	-	TRBD1	TRBV28	CASSLVGDSYGYTF	TGTGCCAGCAGTTTGGTAGGGGACAGCTATGGCTACACCTTC
13	TRBJ2-1	-	-	TRBV6-5	CASTERKNNEQFF	TGTGCCAGCACGGAGCGGAAGAACAATGAGCAGTTCTTC
18	TRBJ2-2	-	TRBD2	TRBV2	CASSGKTSGGALLGELFF	TGTGCCAGCAGTGGGAAGACTAGCGGGGGGGCTCTTCTCGGAGAGCTGTTTTTT
15	TRBJ2-1	-	-	TRBV29-1	CSTRGGASSYNEQFF	TGCAGCACGCGAGGCGGAGCGAGCTCCTACAATGAGCAGTTCTTC
14	TRBJ1-1	-	-	TRBV7-9	CASRRGRGNTEAFF	TGTGCCAGTAGGAGAGGGAGAGGGAACACTGAAGCTTTCTTT
16	TRBJ2-2	-	TRBD2	TRBV7-7	CASSPIAGRNTGELFF	TGTGCCAGCAGCCCCATAGCGGGGAGGAACACCGGGGAGCTGTTTTTT
15	TRBJ2-2	-	TRBD1	TRBV5-1	CASKMETGFTGELFF	TGCGCCAGCAAAATGGAGACAGGGTTCACCGGGGAGCTGTTTTTT
18	TRBJ2-7	-	TRBD1	TRBV27	CASSLNGPRAGGLYEQYF	TGTGCCAGCAGTTTAAACGGTCCGCGGGCAGGGGGCCTATACGAGCAGTACTTC
13	TRBJ1-2	once	-	TRBV19	CASSIDGHGGYTF	TGTGCCAGTAGTATTGATGGGCACGGGGGCTACACCTTC
14	TRBJ2-5	-	-	TRBV25-1	CASSVHREQETQYF	TGTGCCAGCAGTGTCCACAGGGAACAAGAGACCCAGTACTTC
16	TRBJ2-2	-	TRBD1	TRBV24-1	CATSEPYRGNTGELFF	TGTGCCACCAGTGAGCCCTACAGGGGTAACACCGGGGAGCTGTTTTTT
15	TRBJ1-6	once	-	TRBV6-5	CASSRSGHYNSPLHF	TGTGCCAGCAGTCGGTCAGGTCACTATAATTCACCCCTCCACTTT
17	TRBJ2-3	-	TRBD1	TRBV9	CASSERIPGQGRGTQYF	TGTGCCAGCAGCGAGAGGATACCGGGACAGGGAAGGGGTACGCAGTATTTT
11	TRBJ2-3	-	-	TRBV30	CAWAGADTQYF	TGTGCCTGGGCAGGGGCAGATACGCAGTATTTT
13	TRBJ2-1	once	-	TRBV9	CASSVVEGGEQFF	TGTGCCAGCAGCGTAGTCGAAGGGGGTGAGCAGTTCTTC
16	TRBJ2-5	once	TRBD2	TRBV6-2/TRBV6-3	CASSTGLAGGQETQYF	TGTGCCAGCAGTACTGGACTAGCGGGGGGACAAGAGACCCAGTACTTC
13	TRBJ2-7	-	-	TRBV4-3	CASSQGTGDEQYF	TGCGCCAGCAGCCAAGGGACGGGGGACGAGCAGTACTTC
14	TRBJ2-7	many	-	TRBV5-8	CASRDLHGSHEQYF	TGTGCCAGCAGGGACTTGCACGGCTCCCACGAGCAGTACTTC
16	TRBJ2-5	-	-	TRBV15	CATSRAGGRGQETQYF	TGTGCCACCAGCAGAGCAGGGGGTCGGGGGCAAGAGACCCAGTACTTC
19	TRBJ2-4	-	TRBD1	TRBV18	CASSPQLPGQGAVKNIQYF	TGTGCCAGCTCACCCCAACTACCGGGACAGGGGGCGGTCAAAAACATTCAGTACTTC
12	TRBJ2-7	-	-	TRBV27	CASSFGGYEQYF	TGTGCCAGCAGTTTTGGGGGTTACGAGCAGTACTTC
16	TRBJ1-1	-	TRBD1	TRBV27	CASSPGTGGVGTEAFF	TGTGCCAGCAGTCCCGGGACAGGGGGCGTTGGCACTGAAGCTTTCTTT
15	TRBJ2-7	-	-	TRBV18	CASSPERGRLDEQYF	TGTGCCAGCTCACCAGAGAGGGGAAGGCTCGACGAGCAGTACTTC
13	TRBJ2-2	-	-	TRBV7-3	CASSKDSPGELFF	TGTGCCAGCAGCAAGGACTCTCCCGGGGAGCTGTTTTTT
14	TRBJ1-4	-	-	TRBV9	CASSVGGPNEKLFF	TGTGCCAGCAGCGTGGGAGGGCCTAATGAAAAACTGTTTTTT
15	TRBJ2-3	few	-	TRBV7-3	CASSVQGFRTDTQYF	TGTGCCAGCAGCGTACAGGGTTTTCGTACAGATACGCAGTATTTT
14	TRBJ1-5	few	-	TRBV28	CASSLGAYNQPQHF	TGTGCCAGCAGTTTAGGCGCTTACAATCAGCCCCAGCATTTT
12	TRBJ1-1	-	-	TRBV3-1/TRBV3-2	CASSAAGTEAFF	TGTGCCAGCAGTGCCGCGGGCACTGAAGCTTTCTTT
18	TRBJ1-1	-	-	TRBV9	CASSVDLQGSALNTEAFF	TGTGCCAGCAGCGTAGATCTGCAGGGCTCCGCCTTGAACACTGAAGCTTTCTTT
14	TRBJ1-6	-	-	TRBV27	CASSFLGYNSPLHF	TGTGCCAGCAGTTTTCTGGGTTATAATTCACCCCTCCACTTT
12	TRBJ1-1	-	-	TRBV11-1	CASSSVNTEAFF	TGTGCCAGCAGCTCAGTGAACACTGAAGCTTTCTTT
12	TRBJ1-4	once	-	TRBV28	CASSSEIKKLFF	TGTGCCAGCAGTTCCGAGATAAAAAAACTGTTTTTT
16	TRBJ2-3	once	TRBD2	TRBV19	CASSTPGLRVSDTQYF	TGTGCCAGTAGCACCCCGGGACTACGAGTTTCAGATACGCAGTATTTT
13	TRBJ1-4	few	-	TRBV2	CAMRRTGNEKLFF	TGTGCGATGCGCCGCACAGGGAATGAAAAACTGTTTTTT
14	TRBJ2-2	few	-	TRBV9	CASSVVQNTGELFF	TGTGCCAGCAGCGTAGTACAGAACACCGGGGAGCTGTTTTTT
13	TRBJ1-2	-	-	TRBV25-1	CASSEGRNYGYTF	TGTGCCAGCAGTGAAGGTCGCAACTATGGCTACACCTTC
15	TRBJ1-2	-	-	TRBV2	CASSEVGGAGYGYTF	TGTGCCAGCAGTGAAGTAGGGGGGGCTGGGTATGGCTACACCTTC
16	TRBJ2-7	once	-	TRBV21-1	CASSKAWVRRTTEQYF	TGTGCCAGCAGCAAAGCATGGGTTCGGCGGACGACCGAGCAGTACTTC
14	TRBJ2-7	few	-	TRBV5-4	CASSLSTGPYEQYF	TGTGCCAGCAGCCTAAGCACAGGGCCCTACGAGCAGTACTTC
14	TRBJ2-5	-	-	TRBV24-1	CATSDFRRGETQYF	TGTGCCACCAGTGATTTTCGCAGGGGAGAGACCCAGTACTTC
16	TRBJ1-5	-	-	TRBV19	CASSIPLDRSNQPQHF	TGTGCCAGTAGTATACCCTTGGACCGTTCCAATCAGCCCCAGCATTTT
16	TRBJ2-5	-	-	TRBV5-1	CASSLDPGPSGETQYF	TGCGCCAGCAGCTTGGATCCAGGACCAAGCGGGGAGACCCAGTACTTC